This TCR beta chain was sequenced for a study of CD8 T cells in ankylosing spondylitis. TCRdb reanalysed the 5' RACE reads using MiXCR and keeps one entry per CDR3 protein. The sample has some 270,000 distinct CDR3 sequences, more than 25% seen once; the top ten hold around 4.2%. In regard to this clonotype: As yet, its antigen is unknown.

Notes on the study in general: Reported data indicate significant enrichment of disease-linked clones within matched ankylosing spondylitis synovial fluid.

The receptor was isolated from a male donor with ankylosing spondylitis or in good health (not recorded which). The sample was blood, either unsorted or a sorted T cell fraction (not recorded which).

CDR3 sequence reads: CASSPGQLSYNEQFF. The CDR3 DNA sequence: TGTGCCAGCAGCCCGGGACAGCTATCCTACAATGAGCAGTTCTTC. The chain joins TRBV4-2 to TRBJ2-1, with 7 bases aligning to TRBD1. Germline lookup yields CDR1 LGHNA and CDR2 YNFKEQ. The V and J ends lost 4 bases and 1 base, in that order; junction bases with no gene match: 4. This CDR3 contains 15 residues.